The clone carrying this T cell receptor beta chain was counted only a few times. Its antigen is not known. The data stem from a study of T-cell reconstitution after alpha-beta-depleted transplantation in children. Points from the study as a whole: Reportedly, only several hundred clones from non-depleted graft cells drove alpha-beta T-cell counts at about two months.

The library targeted TCRbeta and was prepared with unique molecular identifiers. Using its own MiXCR run on the PCR reads, TCRdb lists one record per CDR3 protein. The sample lists about 980,000 distinct CDR3 sequences, about 29% occurring once. The CDR3 extends over 12 amino acids. The V gene lost 4 bases and the J gene lost 6 bases, with 10 bases spanning the gap. Germline-derived CDR1 and CDR2 are WNHNN and SYGVQD (reference sequence). The chain couples TRBV10-1 to TRBJ2-7; the D is unclear. Here the sequenced sample was PBMCs, mostly from graft donor cells, taken 360 days after TCRalphabeta/CD19-depleted stem cell transplant. The sequence came from a boy under two years old who had a stem cell transplant for SCID, so the T cells may come from the graft donor. CDR3 sequence (DNA): TGCGCCAGCAGTGCGGCCAGCCGCGAGCAGTACTTC. It is translated as CASSAASREQYF.